This T cell receptor beta chain is drawn from a study of lymphopenia after photon versus proton radiotherapy. Findings and caveats of the study: Authors raise, but do not show, better survival with proton therapy.

Regarding this clone: As yet, its antigen is unknown.

The table came from immunoSEQ multiplex PCR; TCRdb's copy has only in-frame clones and leaves some out. The sample carries roughly 150,000 clones, 70% to 90% recorded once. The V gene's germline CDR1 is SGDLS and CDR2 YYNGEE. V shed 3 bases and J 0 bases; nucleotides not matched to a gene: 8. The length of the CDR3 is 18 residues. This sequence joins TRBV9 and TRBJ2-2; TRBD2 agrees at 10 bases. Specimen: peripheral blood, collected from a patient treated with photon-based radiotherapy. This receptor was identified in a man aged 45-60 years with gastric cancer. As DNA, the CDR3 is TGTGCCAGCAGCGCCCTCTTACTAGCGGGAACGAACACCGGGGAGCTGTTTTTT. Protein sequence: CASSALLLAGTNTGELFF.